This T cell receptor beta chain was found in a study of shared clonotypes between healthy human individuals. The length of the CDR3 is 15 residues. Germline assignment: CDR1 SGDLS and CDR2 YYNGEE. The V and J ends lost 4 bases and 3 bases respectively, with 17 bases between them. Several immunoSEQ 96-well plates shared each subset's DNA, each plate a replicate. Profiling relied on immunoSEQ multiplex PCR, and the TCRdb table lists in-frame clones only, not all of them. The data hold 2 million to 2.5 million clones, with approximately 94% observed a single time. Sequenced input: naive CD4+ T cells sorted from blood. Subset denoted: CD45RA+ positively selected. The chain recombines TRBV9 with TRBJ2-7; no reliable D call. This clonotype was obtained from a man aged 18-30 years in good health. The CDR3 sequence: CASSPRPSQFYEQYF. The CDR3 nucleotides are TGTGCCAGCAGCCCCCGACCGTCCCAATTCTACGAGCAGTACTTC. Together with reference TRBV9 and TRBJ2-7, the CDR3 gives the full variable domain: DSGVTQTPKHLITATGQRVTLRCSPRSGDLSVYWYQQSLDQGLQFLIQYYNGEERAKGNILERFSAQQFPDLHSELNLSSLELGDSALYFCASSPRPSQFYEQYFGPGTRLTVT.